Detailed here is one T cell receptor beta chain. These data come from a study of blood T cell repertoires in COVID-19. Study overall: Spain, Italy and the United States supplied samples that represented acute and convalescent COVID-19. In each case, the material was cDNA or gDNA derived from T cells, B-cell-depleted T cells, or PBMCs.

Germline CDR1 LGHNA, CDR2 YNFKEQ. The CDR3 contains 18 residues. Trimming took 4 bases from V and 5 from J; bases not matched to a gene: 13. Authors' methods: Counts of nucleated cells, estimated from reference gene primer amplification, were obtained. Measured with immunoSEQ multiplex PCR; TCRdb has only the in-frame clones, and not every one. That table furnishes V, J and clone size, whereas the DNA furnished D and trimming. This sample yields approximately 120,000 clones, of which 80% to 90% are seen a single time; about 1.1% belongs to the top ten. The TCR originated in a human donor in a cohort sampled during active COVID-19. The rearrangement joins TRBV4-2 to TRBJ2-5; 13 bases fit TRBD2. The sequenced sample was peripheral blood. The CDR3, as DNA: TGTGCCAGCAGCCGGGGAGGACTAGCGGGAGTAGAGGGGGAGACCCAGTACTTC. It translates to CASSRGGLAGVEGETQYF.